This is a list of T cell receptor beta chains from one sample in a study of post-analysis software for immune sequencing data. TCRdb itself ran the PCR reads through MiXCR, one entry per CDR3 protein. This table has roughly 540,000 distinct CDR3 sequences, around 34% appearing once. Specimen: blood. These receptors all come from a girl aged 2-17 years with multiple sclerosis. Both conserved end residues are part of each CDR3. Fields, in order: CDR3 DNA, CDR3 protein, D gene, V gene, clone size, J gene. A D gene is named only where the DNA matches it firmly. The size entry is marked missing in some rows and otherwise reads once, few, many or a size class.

TGTGCCAGCAGCCTAGGGACAGGGGGAGCAACTAATGAAAAACTGTTTTTT	CASSLGTGGATNEKLFF	TRBD1	TRBV7-6	NA	TRBJ1-4
TGCGCCAGCAGCCACCCAGCCAGGGGGCGCCGGAAGGGCTATGGCTACACCTTC	CASSHPARGRRKGYGYTF	TRBD1	TRBV4-1	few	TRBJ1-2
TGCAGTGCTAGGGCCGTATCTACCTATAATTCACCCCTCCACTTT	CSARAVSTYNSPLHF	NA	TRBV20-1	few	TRBJ1-6
TGCAGCGTTGAAGCCTGGGGCGGACACAATGAGCAGTTCTTC	CSVEAWGGHNEQFF	NA	TRBV29-1	NA	TRBJ2-1
TGCGCCAGCAGTAAACAGGGAGGACCCACAGATACGCAGTATTTT	CASSKQGGPTDTQYF	NA	TRBV5-1	once	TRBJ2-3
TGTGCCAGCAGCCTAGGGATGTCTGGCTACGAGCAGTACTTC	CASSLGMSGYEQYF	NA	TRBV6-5	few	TRBJ2-7
TGCGCCAGCAGCTTGAGGGGAAACATTCAGTACTTC	CASSLRGNIQYF	NA	TRBV5-1	NA	TRBJ2-4
TGTGCCAGCACCTCAACTAGGGGGGAGCCAGAGACCCAGTACTTC	CASTSTRGEPETQYF	NA	TRBV2	NA	TRBJ2-5
TGCAGTGCTAGGAGGGGAGGGACTAGTAATGAGCAGTTCTTC	CSARRGGTSNEQFF	TRBD2	TRBV20-1	few	TRBJ2-1
TGTGCCATCAGTGATGTCTGGGGCGCTGAAGCTTTCTTT	CAISDVWGAEAFF	NA	TRBV10-3	once	TRBJ1-1
TGTGCCAGCAGCCGAAGTTCGGACAAGGTCCGATTCCCTAGCTCCTATAATTCACCCCTCCACTTT	CASSRSSDKVRFPSSYNSPLHF	NA	TRBV9	few	TRBJ1-6
TGCAGCGTACTAGCGGGGGTCGGCACAGATACGCAGTATTTT	CSVLAGVGTDTQYF	TRBD2	TRBV29-1	NA	TRBJ2-3
TGTGCCAGCAGCTTAGCCGCAGGGGGCCTAGGGAACGAGCAGTACTTC	CASSLAAGGLGNEQYF	TRBD1	TRBV7-9	NA	TRBJ2-7
TGTGCCAGCAGCTTAGTGCCGCGGGACGAGGAGACCCAGTACTTC	CASSLVPRDEETQYF	NA	TRBV7-2	few	TRBJ2-5